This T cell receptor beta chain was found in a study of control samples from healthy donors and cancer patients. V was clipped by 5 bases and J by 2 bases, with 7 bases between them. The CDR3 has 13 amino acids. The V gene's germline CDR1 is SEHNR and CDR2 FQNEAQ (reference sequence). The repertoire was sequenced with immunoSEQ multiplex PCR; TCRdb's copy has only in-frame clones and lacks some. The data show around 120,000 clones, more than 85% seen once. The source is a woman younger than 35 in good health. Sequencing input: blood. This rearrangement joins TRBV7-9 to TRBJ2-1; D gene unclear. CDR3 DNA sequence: TGTGCCAGCAGCCCTACAACCTACAATGAGCAGTTCTTC. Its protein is CASSPTTYNEQFF.